This T cell receptor (beta chain) is from a study of cytomegalovirus exposure and HLA in healthy donors. Study at large: Early released data comprised approximately 85 million unique TCRs from HLA-typed donors. General study results and limits: Association with HLA alleles at 0.05 false discovery rate was found for around 15,000 TCR beta sequences in a later analysis. Previous analysis showed most TCR beta V segments were productive about 87% or about 30% of the time. Some TCR beta chains (roughly 160 of them) were listed as cytomegalovirus-associated.

The primer mix had 60 Vbeta and 13 Jbeta primers. TCRdb's table, derived via immunoSEQ multiplex PCR, lists solely in-frame clones and lacks some. The repertoire consists of about 140,000 clones, with nearly 90% occurring once and the leading ten covering around 0.51%. Points on this clone: The antigen is undetermined.

The clonotype originates from a woman in her thirties or forties in good health and CMV-seronegative. Sequencing was performed on PBMCs.

CDR3 DNA sequence: TGTGCCAGTAGTATAAGTCGCGGGAGCAACACCGGGGAGCTGTTTTTT. It codes for CASSISRGSNTGELFF. This chain uses TRBV19 with TRBJ2-2, with 7 bases that match TRBD2. Trimming took 2 bases from V and 2 from J; bases not matched to a gene: 5. This CDR3 is 16 amino acids long. The germline V gene encodes CDR1 LNHDA and CDR2 SQIVND (reference sequence).